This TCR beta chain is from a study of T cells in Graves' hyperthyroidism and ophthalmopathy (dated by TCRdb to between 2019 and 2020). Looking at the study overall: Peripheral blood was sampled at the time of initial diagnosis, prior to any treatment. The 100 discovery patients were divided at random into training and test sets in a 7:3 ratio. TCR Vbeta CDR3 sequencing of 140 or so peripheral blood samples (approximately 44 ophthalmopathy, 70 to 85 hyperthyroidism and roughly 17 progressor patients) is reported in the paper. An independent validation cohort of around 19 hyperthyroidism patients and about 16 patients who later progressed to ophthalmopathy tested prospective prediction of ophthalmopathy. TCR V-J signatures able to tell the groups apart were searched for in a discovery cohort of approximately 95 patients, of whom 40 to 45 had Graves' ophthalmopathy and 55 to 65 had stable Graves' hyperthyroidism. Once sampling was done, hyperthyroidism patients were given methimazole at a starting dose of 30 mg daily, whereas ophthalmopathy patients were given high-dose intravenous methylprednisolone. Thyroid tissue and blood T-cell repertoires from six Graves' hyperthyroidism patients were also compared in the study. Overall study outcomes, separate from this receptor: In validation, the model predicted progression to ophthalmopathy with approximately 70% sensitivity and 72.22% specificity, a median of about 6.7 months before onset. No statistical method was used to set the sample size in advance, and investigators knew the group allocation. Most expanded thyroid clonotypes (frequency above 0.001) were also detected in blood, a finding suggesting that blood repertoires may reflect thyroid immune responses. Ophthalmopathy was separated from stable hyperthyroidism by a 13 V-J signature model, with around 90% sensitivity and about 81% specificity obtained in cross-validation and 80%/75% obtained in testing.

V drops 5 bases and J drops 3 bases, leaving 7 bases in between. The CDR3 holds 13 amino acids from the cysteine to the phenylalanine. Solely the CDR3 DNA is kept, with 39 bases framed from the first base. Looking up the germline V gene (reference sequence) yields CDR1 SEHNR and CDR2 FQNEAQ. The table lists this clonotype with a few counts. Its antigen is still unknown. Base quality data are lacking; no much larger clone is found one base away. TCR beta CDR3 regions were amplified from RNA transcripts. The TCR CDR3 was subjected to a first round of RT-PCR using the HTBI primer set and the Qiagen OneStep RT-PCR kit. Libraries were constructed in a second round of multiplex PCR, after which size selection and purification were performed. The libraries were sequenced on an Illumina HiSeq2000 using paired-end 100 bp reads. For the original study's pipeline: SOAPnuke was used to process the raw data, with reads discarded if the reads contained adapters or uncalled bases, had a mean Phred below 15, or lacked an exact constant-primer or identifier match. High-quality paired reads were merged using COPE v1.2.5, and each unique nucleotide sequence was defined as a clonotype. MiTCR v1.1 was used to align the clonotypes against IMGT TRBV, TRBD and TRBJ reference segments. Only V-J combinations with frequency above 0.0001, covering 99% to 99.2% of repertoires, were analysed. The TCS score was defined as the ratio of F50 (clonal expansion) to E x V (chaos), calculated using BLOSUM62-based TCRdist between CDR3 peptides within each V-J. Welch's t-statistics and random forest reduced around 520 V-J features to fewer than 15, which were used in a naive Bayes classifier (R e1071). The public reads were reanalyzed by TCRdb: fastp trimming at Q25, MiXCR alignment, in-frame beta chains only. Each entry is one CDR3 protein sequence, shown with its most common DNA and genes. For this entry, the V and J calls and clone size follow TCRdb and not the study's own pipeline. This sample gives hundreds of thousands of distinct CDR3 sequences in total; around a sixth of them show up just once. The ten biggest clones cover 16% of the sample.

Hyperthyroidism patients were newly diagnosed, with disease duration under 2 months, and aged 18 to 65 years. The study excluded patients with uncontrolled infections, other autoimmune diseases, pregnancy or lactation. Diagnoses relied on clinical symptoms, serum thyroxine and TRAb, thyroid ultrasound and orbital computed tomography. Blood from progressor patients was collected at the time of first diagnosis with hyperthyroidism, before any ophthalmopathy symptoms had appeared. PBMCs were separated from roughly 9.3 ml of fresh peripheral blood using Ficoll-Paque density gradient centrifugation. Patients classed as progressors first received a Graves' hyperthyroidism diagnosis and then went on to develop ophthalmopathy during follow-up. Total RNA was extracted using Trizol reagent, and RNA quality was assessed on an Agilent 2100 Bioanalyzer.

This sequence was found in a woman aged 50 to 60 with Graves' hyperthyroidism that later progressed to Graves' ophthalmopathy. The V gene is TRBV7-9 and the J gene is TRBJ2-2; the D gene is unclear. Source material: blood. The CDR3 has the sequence CASSDRYTGELFF. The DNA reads TGTGCCAGCAGCGATAGGTACACCGGGGAGCTGTTTTTT.